This entry lists 25 T cell receptor beta chains sequenced from one sample in a study of early T cells in non-severe SARS-CoV-2 infection. Using its own MiXCR run on the 5' RACE reads, TCRdb lists one record per CDR3 protein. This sample has tens of thousands of distinct CDR3 sequences; 15% occur once, and the top ten carry 5.5% to 7%. The sample comprised whole blood. These TCRs come from an adult who was a healthcare worker with PCR-confirmed SARS-CoV-2 infection or an uninfected control (not recorded which).

The chain combines TRBV28 with TRBJ2-3, with 10 bases matching TRBD1. Per germline, CDR1 MDHEN and CDR2 SYDVKM. CDR3 size: 13 residues. V dropped 8 bases and J dropped 6; count of bases not matched to a gene: 5. The DNA for the CDR3 is TGTGCCAGCGTCCGGACAGGGGGGGATACGCAGTATTTT. Residues: CASVRTGGDTQYF.

This clonotype has just one count. CDR3 nucleotides: TGCAGTGCTAGCCCGGGACAGGGGTACAATGAGCAGTTCTTC. Protein sequence: CSASPGQGYNEQFF. The V and J genes are TRBV20-1 and TRBJ2-1, with 10 bases aligning to TRBD1. Germline values: CDR1 DFQATT, CDR2 SNEGSKA (reference sequence). The CDR3 length is 14 residues. V trimming: 3 bases; J trimming: 4 bases; junction bases outside the gene matches: 3.

This clonotype was observed at least ten times. The chain uses TRBV24-1 and TRBJ2-1; no firm D call. In germline, CDR1 is KGHDR, CDR2 SFDVKD. V gave up 3 bases and J gave up 6 bases, with 11 bases separating them. There are 14 residues in the CDR3. CDR3 DNA sequence: TGTGCCACCAGTGATAATGACGGCCCCAATGAGCAGTTCTTC. Amino acids: CATSDNDGPNEQFF.

The CDR3 protein is CASSFAGTASYEQYF. The CDR3 nucleotides are TGTGCCAGCAGTTTTGCCGGGACAGCCTCCTACGAGCAGTACTTC. This chain connects TRBV28 to TRBJ2-7, with 7 bases identical to TRBD1. V was clipped by 3 bases and J by 0 bases; unmatched bases: 5. This CDR3 has 15 amino acids. CDR1 is MDHEN, CDR2 SYDVKM, per germline.

The chain has TRBV2 and TRBJ2-7; no definite D call. CDR1 SNHLY and CDR2 FYNNEI come from the germline V gene. Trimming left V 8 bases short and J 2 bases short, with 16 bases between. The CDR3 extends over 14 amino acids. CDR3 coding DNA: TGTGCCAGCTTGATGGCAGACCGTCCCTACGAGCAGTACTTC. Its translation: CASLMADRPYEQYF.

This clonotype was seen only a few times. The chain links TRBV6-1 to TRBJ2-3; 7 nucleotides line up with TRBD1. The CDR3 consists of 13 residues. Germline CDR1 and CDR2: MNHNS and SASEGT. V shed 7 bases, J shed 3 bases, and the junction held 4 bases outside the gene matches. The CDR3 reads CASKKTGTDTQYF. The CDR3 coding sequence is TGTGCCAGCAAAAAGACAGGGACAGATACGCAGTATTTT.

This clonotype was counted between two and nine times. The chain has TRBV5-1 and TRBJ2-3, with D uncertain. The CDR3 has 14 residues. CDR1 and CDR2 (germline): SGHRS, YFSETQ. The V gene lost 0 bases and the J gene lost 4 bases, with 9 bases spanning the gap. The CDR3 DNA reads TGCGCCAGCAGCTTGGGGGTATTGGCAGATACGCAGTATTTT. Translating gives CASSLGVLADTQYF.

This clonotype was seen ten or more times. V and J are TRBV20-1 and TRBJ1-5; 9 bases fit TRBD1. This CDR3 contains 14 residues. V gave up 6 bases and J gave up 6 bases; unmatched junction bases: 9. The V gene's germline CDR1 is DFQATT and CDR2 SNEGSKA (reference sequence). CDR3 DNA: TGCAGTGCAACCAGGGACAGGGTGGCTCAGCCCCAGCATTTT. This sequence encodes CSATRDRVAQPQHF.

V and J are TRBV4-1 and TRBJ2-5; D is uncertain. Germline V gene lookup returns CDR1 MGHRA and CDR2 YSYEKL. V was clipped by 0 bases and J by 5 bases, with 4 bases between them. The CDR3 contains 12 residues. Here the CDR3 reads CASSQDFETQYF. In DNA, the CDR3 is TGCGCCAGCAGCCAAGATTTTGAGACCCAGTACTTC.

This clonotype was seen a few times. The chain carries TRBV7-2 and TRBJ2-3; 12 positions match TRBD2. V dropped 2 bases and J dropped 4; count of bases not matched to a gene: 7. Germline-derived CDR1 and CDR2 are SGHTA and FQGNSA. This CDR3 has 17 residues. The CDR3, as DNA: TGTGCCAGCAGCTTATATGGGCTAGCGGGAGGGTCAGATACGCAGTATTTT. This gives the protein CASSLYGLAGGSDTQYF.

V gene TRBV28 combines with J gene TRBJ2-7; D call uncertain. The CDR3 length is 13 residues. CDR1 and CDR2 (germline): MDHEN, SYDVKM. V gave up 3 bases and J gave up 4 bases, with 10 bases separating them. The CDR3 region is CASSLVASYEQYF. For the CDR3, the DNA is TGTGCCAGCAGTTTGGTGGCGTCATACGAGCAGTACTTC.

This sequence joins TRBV9 and TRBJ2-1; D is unresolved. CDR3 length: 15 residues. The ends were cut back, 0 bases at V and 5 bases at J, with 12 bases in the middle. Germline V gives CDR1 SGDLS, CDR2 YYNGEE. The CDR3 sequence is CASSVAGVKNNEQFF. DNA of the CDR3: TGTGCCAGCAGCGTAGCCGGAGTGAAAAACAATGAGCAGTTCTTC.

This clonotype was counted only a few times. The chain employs TRBV29-1 and TRBJ2-3, with D possibly matching TRBD2 (7 bases). Trimming shortened V by 6 bases and J by 2 bases, and 15 bases separated the two germline ends. The CDR3 is made up of 14 amino acids. Per the germline V gene, CDR1 is SQVTM and CDR2 is ANQGSEA. The CDR3 here is CSVDQRDNTDTQYF. DNA for the CDR3: TGCAGCGTCGATCAGCGGGACAACACAGATACGCAGTATTTT.

CDR3 coding DNA: TGTGCCAGCAGGCAGGAGGACTACAATGAGCAGTTCTTC. Translated: CASRQEDYNEQFF. The chain links TRBV11-2 to TRBJ2-1, with D tentatively TRBD2 (5 bases). Germline assignment: CDR1 SGHAT and CDR2 FQNNGV. V lost 6 bases, J lost 3 bases, and 9 bases lay in between. The CDR3 has 13 amino acids.

This clonotype was detected many times. This chain links TRBV5-1 with TRBJ2-3; maybe TRBD2 (5 bases). With 7 bases removed from V and 0 bases from J, the gap between germline ends came to 12 bases. In germline, CDR1 is SGHRS, CDR2 YFSETQ. The length of the CDR3 is 14 residues. The CDR3 protein is CASLRGGSTDTQYF. Written as DNA, the CDR3 is TGCGCCAGCTTACGAGGAGGAAGCACAGATACGCAGTATTTT.

The CDR3 loop is CASSLCPEGHTDTQYF. CDR3 bases: TGTGCCAGCAGCTTATGTCCGGAGGGGCACACAGATACGCAGTATTTT. The genes are TRBV7-4 and TRBJ2-3; tentative D call: TRBD2 (6 bases). Germline lookup yields CDR1 SGHVT and CDR2 SQSDAQ. CDR3 length equals 16 residues. Between the trimmed V and J ends, which lost 2 bases and 2 bases, there was a span of 14 bases.

This clonotype was recorded a few times. This chain links TRBV5-1 with TRBJ1-6; a possible D gene is TRBD1 (6 bases). This CDR3 contains 15 residues. Per the germline V gene, CDR1 is SGHRS and CDR2 is YFSETQ. With 3 bases removed from V and 2 bases from J, the gap between germline ends came to 9 bases. The CDR3 DNA reads as TGCGCCAGCAGCTCCAGGGGAGCCTATAATTCACCCCTCCACTTT. Translated: CASSSRGAYNSPLHF.

The chain couples TRBV9 to TRBJ1-1; D perhaps matches TRBD1 (6 bases). CDR3 length: 18 amino acids. Per the germline V gene, CDR1 is SGDLS and CDR2 is YYNGEE. Trimming removed 2 bases at V and 0 bases at J, with 20 bases between. As DNA, the CDR3 is TGTGCCAGCAGCGTTTCGCCCGGGACACCCCAGGTGAACACTGAAGCTTTCTTT. Amino acids: CASSVSPGTPQVNTEAFF.

CDR3 in DNA: TGTGCCTGGGAGAACCCTGGGATAGCCAAAAACATTCAGTACTTC. Translation: CAWENPGIAKNIQYF. The chain is built from TRBV30 and TRBJ2-4, with no clear D. The germline V and J ends were trimmed by 5 bases and 0 bases, with 14 bases remaining between them. CDR3 length: 15 amino acids. Germline V gene data show CDR1 as GTSNPN and CDR2 as SVGIG (reference sequence).

This clonotype was counted a few times. The gene calls are TRBV3-1 and TRBJ2-7; no reliable D call. Trimming pared 4 bases from V and 4 bases from J, leaving 17 bases between. CDR1 is LGHDT, CDR2 YNNKEL, per germline (reference sequence). The CDR3 is made up of 15 amino acids. The CDR3 sequence is CASSRRSGAGYEQYF. CDR3 DNA sequence: TGTGCCAGCAGCCGACGATCGGGCGCTGGGTACGAGCAGTACTTC.

This clonotype was seen many times. This chain joins TRBV9 and TRBJ2-7, with a weak D call TRBD1 (5 bases). The CDR3 is made up of 15 amino acids. Per germline, CDR1 SGDLS and CDR2 YYNGEE. V was trimmed by 0 bases and J by 4 bases, leaving 14 bases between them. This chain's CDR3 is CASSVDLTKGYEQYF. The CDR3 DNA reads as TGTGCCAGCAGCGTAGACCTCACTAAGGGGTACGAGCAGTACTTC.

This clonotype was seen at least ten times. The chain carries TRBV6-2 or TRBV6-3 and TRBJ2-6; the D is unclear. V shed 5 bases and J shed 0 bases, with 5 bases lying between them. The germline CDR1 and CDR2 sequences are MNHEY and SVGEGT. The length of the CDR3 is 14 residues. CDR3 sequence: CASSKSSGANVLTF. CDR3 nucleotides: TGTGCCAGCAGTAAAAGCTCTGGGGCCAACGTCCTGACTTTC.

This clonotype was seen more than once but under ten times. The chain recombines TRBV20-1 with TRBJ2-1; D remains unclear. Per germline, CDR1 DFQATT and CDR2 SNEGSKA (reference sequence). The CDR3 runs 13 residues. The ends were cut back, 0 bases at V and 5 bases at J, with 8 bases in the middle. CDR3 nucleotides: TGCAGTGCTAGAGATCCAGTCCACAATGAGCAGTTCTTC. Its protein is CSARDPVHNEQFF.

The chain couples TRBV20-1 to TRBJ2-1; 14 bases fit TRBD2. Germline V gene lookup returns CDR1 DFQATT and CDR2 SNEGSKA (reference sequence). The CDR3 covers 14 residues. The V segment lost 8 bases and the J segment 3 bases; nucleotides outside the gene matches: 3. The CDR3 loop reads CSSGTSGSYNEQFF. The DNA of the CDR3 is TGCAGTTCCGGGACTAGCGGGAGCTACAATGAGCAGTTCTTC.

This clonotype was seen more than once but under ten times. The rearrangement uses TRBV29-1 and TRBJ2-1; perhaps TRBD2 as D (6 bases). The CDR3 runs to 14 residues. Germline V gene sequence: CDR1 SQVTM, CDR2 ANQGSEA. V was clipped by 1 base and J by 6 bases, with 13 bases between them. The CDR3 reads CSVEGGLATNEQFF. In nucleotides, the CDR3 is TGCAGCGTTGAAGGAGGGCTAGCGACCAATGAGCAGTTCTTC.